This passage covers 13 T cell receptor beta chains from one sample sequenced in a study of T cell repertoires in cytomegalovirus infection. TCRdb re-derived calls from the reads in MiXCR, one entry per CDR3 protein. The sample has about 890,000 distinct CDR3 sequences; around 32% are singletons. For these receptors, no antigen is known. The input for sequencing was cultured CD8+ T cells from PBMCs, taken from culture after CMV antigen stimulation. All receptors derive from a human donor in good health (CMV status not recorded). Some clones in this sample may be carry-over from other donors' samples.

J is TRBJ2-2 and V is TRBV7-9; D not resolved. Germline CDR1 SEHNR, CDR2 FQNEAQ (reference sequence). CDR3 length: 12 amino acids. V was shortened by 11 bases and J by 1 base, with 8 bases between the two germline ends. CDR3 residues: CACHRNTGELFF. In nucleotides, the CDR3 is TGTGCCTGCCACAGGAACACCGGGGAGCTGTTTTTT.

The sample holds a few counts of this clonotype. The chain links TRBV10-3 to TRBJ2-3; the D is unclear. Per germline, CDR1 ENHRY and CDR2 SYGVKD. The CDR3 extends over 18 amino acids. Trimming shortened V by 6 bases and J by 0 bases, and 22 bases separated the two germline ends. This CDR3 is CAIRVFKDSHISTDTQYF. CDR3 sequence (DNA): TGTGCCATCAGAGTTTTTAAGGATTCACACATTAGCACAGATACGCAGTATTTT.

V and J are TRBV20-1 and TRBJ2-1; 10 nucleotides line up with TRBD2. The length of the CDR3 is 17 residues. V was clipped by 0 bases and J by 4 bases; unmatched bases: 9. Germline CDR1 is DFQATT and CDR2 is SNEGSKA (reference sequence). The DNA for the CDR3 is TGCAGTGCTAGAGATCGAAGTAGCGGGGGGTTGTACAATGAGCAGTTCTTC. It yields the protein CSARDRSSGGLYNEQFF.

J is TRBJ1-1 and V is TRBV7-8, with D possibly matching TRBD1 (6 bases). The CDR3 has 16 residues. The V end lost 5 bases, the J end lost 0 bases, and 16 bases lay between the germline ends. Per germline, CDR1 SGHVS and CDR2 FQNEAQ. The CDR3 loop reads CASSTRTGTMNTEAFF. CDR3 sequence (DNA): TGTGCCAGCAGCACCAGAACCGGGACAATGAACACTGAAGCTTTCTTT.

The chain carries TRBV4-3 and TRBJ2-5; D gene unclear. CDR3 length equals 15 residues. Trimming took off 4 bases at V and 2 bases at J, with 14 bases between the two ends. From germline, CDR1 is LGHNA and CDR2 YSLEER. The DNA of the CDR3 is TGCGCCAGCAGCCCGAGAGGCTATTTACAAGAGACCCAGTACTTC. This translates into CASSPRGYLQETQYF.

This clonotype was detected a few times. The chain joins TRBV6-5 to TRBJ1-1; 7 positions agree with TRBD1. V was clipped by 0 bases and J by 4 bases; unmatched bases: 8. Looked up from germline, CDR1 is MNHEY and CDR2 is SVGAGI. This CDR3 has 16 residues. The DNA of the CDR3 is TGTGCCAGCAGTTACTCCTCAGGGGGATTAAGCACTGAAGCTTTCTTT. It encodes CASSYSSGGLSTEAFF.

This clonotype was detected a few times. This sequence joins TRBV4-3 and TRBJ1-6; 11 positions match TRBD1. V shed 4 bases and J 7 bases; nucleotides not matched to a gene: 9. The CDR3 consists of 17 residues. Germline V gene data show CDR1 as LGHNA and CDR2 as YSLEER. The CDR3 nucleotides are TGCGCCAGCAGCCCCTTCTTGGGACAGGGGGAAAATTCACCCCTCCACTTT. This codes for CASSPFLGQGENSPLHF.

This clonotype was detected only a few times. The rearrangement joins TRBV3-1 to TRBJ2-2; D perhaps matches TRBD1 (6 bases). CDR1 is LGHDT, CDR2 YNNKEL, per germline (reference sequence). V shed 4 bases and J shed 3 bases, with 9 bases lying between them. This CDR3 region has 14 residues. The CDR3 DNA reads TGTGCCAGCAGCCCCGGGACACACACCGGGGAGCTGTTTTTT. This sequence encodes CASSPGTHTGELFF.

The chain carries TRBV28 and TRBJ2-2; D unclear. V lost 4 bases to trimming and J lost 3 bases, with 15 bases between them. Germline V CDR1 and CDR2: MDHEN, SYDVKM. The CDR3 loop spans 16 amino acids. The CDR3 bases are TGTGCCAGCAGTTACAAACTCCCGACGGACACCGGGGAGCTGTTTTTT. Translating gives CASSYKLPTDTGELFF.

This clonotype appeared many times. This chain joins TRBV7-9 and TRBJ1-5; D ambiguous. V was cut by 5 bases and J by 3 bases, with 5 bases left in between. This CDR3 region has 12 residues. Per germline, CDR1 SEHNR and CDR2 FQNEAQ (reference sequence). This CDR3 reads CASSQNNQPQHF. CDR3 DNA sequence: TGTGCCAGCAGCCAGAACAATCAGCCCCAGCATTTT.

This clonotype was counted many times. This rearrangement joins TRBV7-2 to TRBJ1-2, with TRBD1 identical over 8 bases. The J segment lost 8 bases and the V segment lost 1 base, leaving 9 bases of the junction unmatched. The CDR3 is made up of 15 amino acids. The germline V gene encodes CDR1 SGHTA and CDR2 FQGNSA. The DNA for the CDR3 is TGTGCCAGCAGCTTAGGGGTGGTGGCAGGGGGCGGCTACACCTTC. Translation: CASSLGVVAGGGYTF.

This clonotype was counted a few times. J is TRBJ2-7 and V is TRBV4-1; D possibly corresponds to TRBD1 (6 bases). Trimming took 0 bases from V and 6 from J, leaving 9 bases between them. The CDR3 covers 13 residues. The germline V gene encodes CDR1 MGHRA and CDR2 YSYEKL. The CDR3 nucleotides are TGCGCCAGCAGCCAAGACTTGGACAGCGAGCAGTACGTC. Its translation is CASSQDLDSEQYV.

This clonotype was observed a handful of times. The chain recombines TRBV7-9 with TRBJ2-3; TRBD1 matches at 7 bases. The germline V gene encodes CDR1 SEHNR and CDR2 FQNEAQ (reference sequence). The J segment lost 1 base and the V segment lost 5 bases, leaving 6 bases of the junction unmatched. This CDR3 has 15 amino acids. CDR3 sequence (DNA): TGTGCCAGCAGCCCAGAGAGGGGGCGCACAGATACGCAGTATTTT. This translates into CASSPERGRTDTQYF.